The sample holds one count of the clone carrying this T cell receptor beta chain. CDR1 and CDR2 (germline): SGHRS, YFSETQ. The V segment lost 5 bases and the J segment 7 bases; nucleotides outside the gene matches: 8. The CDR3 sequence is 15 residues long. This sample stems from a study of blood T cell repertoires in COVID-19. The assay was immunoSEQ multiplex PCR, and TCRdb's table has in-frame clones only and misses some. The data contain about 38,000 clones, about three quarters of them singletons. The sequenced sample was peripheral blood. The clonotype originates from a man aged 65-85 years with COVID-19, enrolled during active disease. The chain is built from TRBV5-1 and TRBJ2-5, with 13 bases fitting TRBD2. This chain's CDR3 is CASSPGLAGAVTQYF. The CDR3 DNA reads TGCGCCAGCAGTCCTGGACTAGCGGGAGCTGTGACCCAGTACTTC.